Shown below are 23 T cell receptor beta chains from a single sample sequenced in a study of cytomegalovirus exposure and HLA in healthy donors. PCR employed 60 Vbeta and 13 Jbeta primers. TCRdb's copy holds only in-frame clones and misses some; the assay was immunoSEQ multiplex PCR. This sample yields 120,000 or so clones, of which roughly 85% are seen a single time; over 3% belongs to the top ten. The sequencing sample was made of PBMCs. The receptor set was obtained from a woman aged 40 to 50 in good health and CMV-seropositive.

The chain uses TRBV7-6 and TRBJ1-1; possible D gene TRBD1, 5 bases. Trimming took 5 bases from V and 4 from J, leaving 11 bases between them. The germline CDR1 and CDR2 sequences are SGHVS and FNYEAQ. The CDR3 runs to 13 residues. CDR3 sequence (DNA): TGTGCCAGCAGCCTAGGGGCGGGCACTGAAGCTTTCTTT. Translated, it gives CASSLGAGTEAFF.

Concerning this clone: This same CDR3 is encoded by further DNA sequences in the sample. V is TRBV2 and J is TRBJ2-5; TRBD2 is a possible D gene (5 bases). V was clipped by 6 bases and J by 5 bases, with 16 bases between them. The CDR3 sequence is 14 residues long. Germline loops: CDR1 SNHLY, CDR2 FYNNEI. Here the CDR3 DNA reads TGTGCCAGCAGCGAGGACTGGTGGAGCGAGACCCAGTACTTC. This gives the protein CASSEDWWSETQYF.

The J gene is TRBJ1-1, the V gene TRBV7-3, with D possibly being TRBD1 (5 bases). Germline loops: CDR1 SGHTA, CDR2 FQGTGA. Trimming stripped 1 base from V and 5 bases from J, with 20 bases between. This CDR3 is 17 amino acids long. As DNA, the CDR3 is TGTGCCAGCAGCTTAATAGGGGCAGGGAATAGGTTAACTGAAGCTTTCTTT. This translates into CASSLIGAGNRLTEAFF.

The V call is TRBV30, the J call TRBJ2-5; TRBD1 might be the D (5 bases). The CDR3 length is 13 residues. The V end was cut by 1 base, the J end by 2 bases, with 8 bases between. Germline values: CDR1 GTSNPN, CDR2 SVGIG (reference sequence). The CDR3 coding sequence is TGTGCCTGGAGTGAACAGGTGCAAGAGACCCAGTACTTC. Its translation is CAWSEQVQETQYF.

The rearrangement joins TRBV2 to TRBJ2-7, with 12 positions matching TRBD1. Germline trimming cut 4 bases from V and 6 bases from J; bases unmatched to any gene: 4. Germline V gene lookup returns CDR1 SNHLY and CDR2 FYNNEI. The CDR3 runs to 14 residues. This CDR3 reads CASSGGQGAREQYF. In DNA, the CDR3 is TGTGCCAGCAGTGGGGGACAGGGGGCCCGCGAGCAGTACTTC.

The chain couples TRBV28 to TRBJ2-7; TRBD2 matches at 7 bases. The V gene's germline CDR1 is MDHEN and CDR2 SYDVKM. Trimming took 8 bases from V and 6 from J; bases not matched to a gene: 1. The CDR3 contains 10 residues. CDR3 protein: CASRGVEQYF. The CDR3 nucleotides are TGTGCCAGCCGGGGGGTCGAGCAGTACTTC.

The chain is built from TRBV9 and TRBJ2-3; 7 bases line up with TRBD2. V dropped 4 bases and J dropped 4; count of bases not matched to a gene: 12. This CDR3 region has 16 residues. CDR1 is SGDLS, CDR2 YYNGEE, per germline. Written as DNA, the CDR3 is TGTGCCAGCAGCCCATCCGGGGGGAGTCCCCCAGATACGCAGTATTTT. This sequence encodes CASSPSGGSPPDTQYF.

The rearrangement uses TRBV30 and TRBJ2-5, with no clear D. Trimming shortened V by 4 bases and J by 1 base, and 10 bases separated the two germline ends. The CDR3 covers 13 residues. The germline V gene encodes CDR1 GTSNPN and CDR2 SVGIG (reference sequence). The CDR3 is CAWNEPPQETQYF. The CDR3 coding sequence is TGTGCCTGGAACGAGCCGCCCCAAGAGACCCAGTACTTC.

This chain connects TRBV15 to TRBJ2-5; no clear D gene. The end of the DNA aligns better with TRBJ2-7, so the J call may be wrong. This CDR3 region has 13 residues. Germline V gene data show CDR1 as LNHNV and CDR2 as YYDKDF (reference sequence). CDR3 in amino acids: CATSRDPGHEQYF. The CDR3, as DNA: TGTGCCACCAGCAGAGATCCGGGTCACGAGCAGTACTTC.

The J gene is TRBJ2-1, the V gene TRBV5-6; D is unclear. The CDR3 loop spans 15 amino acids. Per germline, CDR1 SGHDT and CDR2 YYEEEE. V was trimmed by 3 bases and J by 5 bases, leaving 15 bases between them. CDR3 sequence: CASSYNPNLNNEQFF. Written as DNA, the CDR3 is TGTGCCAGCAGCTATAATCCAAACTTGAACAATGAGCAGTTCTTC.

The genes are TRBV5-1 and TRBJ1-4; possibly TRBD1 for D (6 bases). CDR1 is SGHRS and CDR2 is YFSETQ in the germline V gene. The CDR3 totals 15 residues. Trimming pared 6 bases from V and 5 bases from J, leaving 17 bases between. The CDR3 coding sequence is TGCGCCAGCACCGGGTCGGGCAGGGGAAATGAAAAACTGTTTTTT. Translated: CASTGSGRGNEKLFF.

The chain employs TRBV6-6 and TRBJ2-7, with 7 bases lining up with TRBD1. The CDR3 is 14 residues long. V gave up 6 bases and J gave up 0 bases; unmatched junction bases: 5. Germline CDR1 MNHNY, CDR2 SVGAGI (reference sequence). The CDR3 sequence is CASSRQGTSYEQYF. The CDR3 DNA reads as TGTGCCAGCAGCAGACAGGGTACCTCCTACGAGCAGTACTTC.

The V gene is TRBV5-5, the J gene TRBJ2-5, with a tentative D call TRBD2 (6 bases). Germline CDR1 reads SGHKS; CDR2 reads YYEKEE (reference sequence). V lost 5 bases to trimming and J lost 3 bases, with 11 bases between them. CDR3 length: 13 residues. Here the CDR3 reads CASSWTTKETQYF. CDR3 in DNA: TGTGCCAGCAGTTGGACTACTAAAGAGACCCAGTACTTC.

The V call is TRBV7-8, the J call TRBJ1-1, with D unresolved. CDR3 length: 14 residues. Per germline, CDR1 SGHVS and CDR2 FQNEAQ. Trimming removed 6 bases at V and 0 bases at J, with 11 bases between. Written as DNA, the CDR3 is TGTGCCAGCAGTGAAACAGATTTGAACACTGAAGCTTTCTTT. This translates into CASSETDLNTEAFF.

The chain uses TRBV19 and TRBJ2-1; D might be TRBD2 (6 bases). The germline V and J ends were trimmed by 9 bases and 0 bases, with 15 bases remaining between them. The CDR3 covers 15 residues. Germline CDR1 LNHDA, CDR2 SQIVND (reference sequence). Here the CDR3 DNA reads TGTGCCAGCTCGAATCGGGGAGGCTCCTACAATGAGCAGTTCTTC. This sequence encodes CASSNRGGSYNEQFF.

The genes are TRBV10-3 and TRBJ2-1; no firm D call. The CDR3 contains 12 residues. The germline CDR1 and CDR2 sequences are ENHRY and SYGVKD. Deletions cut 10 bases from V and 5 bases from J, with 12 bases between. The CDR3 DNA is TGTGCCACCACTACTACGGACAATGAGCAGTTCTTC. This codes for CATTTTDNEQFF.

This rearrangement joins TRBV19 to TRBJ2-7, with 8 bases identical to TRBD1. The V and J ends lost 8 bases and 2 bases, in that order; junction bases with no gene match: 8. Germline V gene sequence: CDR1 LNHDA, CDR2 SQIVND (reference sequence). The CDR3 consists of 14 residues. The DNA of the CDR3 is TGTGCCAGTCGAGACAGGGGAGAACCCTACGAGCAGTACTTC. It codes for CASRDRGEPYEQYF.

The J gene is TRBJ1-1, the V gene TRBV7-2; D unresolved. Deletions cut 2 bases from V and 5 bases from J, with 12 bases between. The length of the CDR3 is 14 residues. The germline V gene encodes CDR1 SGHTA and CDR2 FQGNSA. The CDR3 region has the DNA TGTGCCAGCAGCTTACTGGCAGGTTCAACTGAAGCTTTCTTT. It is translated as CASSLLAGSTEAFF.

V gene TRBV28 combines with J gene TRBJ1-2, with no clear D. Trimming stripped 2 bases from V and 8 bases from J, with 9 bases between. The CDR3 sequence is 12 residues long. Germline values: CDR1 MDHEN, CDR2 SYDVKM. CDR3: CASSLQRQGYTF. The DNA of the CDR3 is TGTGCCAGCAGTTTACAGCGGCAAGGCTACACCTTC.

The gene calls are TRBV21-1 and TRBJ1-3; the table gives TRBD1 as D, unverified against the DNA. TRBV21-1 is a pseudogene locus. This CDR3 is built from 16 residues. The CDR3 spells CASSKLKGFSGNTIYF. DNA for the CDR3: TGTGCCAGCAGCAAACTTAAGGGGTTCTCTGGAAACACCATATATTTT.

The chain couples TRBV7-3 to TRBJ2-1; TRBD1 agrees at 10 bases. Trimming at V came to 2 bases and at J to 7 bases, leaving 5 bases not matched to a gene. The germline V gene has CDR1 SGHTA and CDR2 FQGTGA. The CDR3 totals 15 residues. CDR3 nucleotides: TGTGCCAGCAGCTTATCGGGACAGGGGAGGAATGAGCAGTTCTTC. Its protein product is CASSLSGQGRNEQFF.

The genes are TRBV5-8 and TRBJ2-3; 7 bases line up with TRBD1. This CDR3 contains 15 residues. Germline CDR1 and CDR2: SGHTS and YDEGEE. The J segment lost 2 bases and the V segment lost 4 bases, leaving 7 bases of the junction unmatched. The CDR3 region has the DNA TGTGCCAGCAGCACGGACAGGATAAACACAGATACGCAGTATTTT. It specifies CASSTDRINTDTQYF.

This clone occurred once. The rearrangement links TRBV28 to TRBJ2-5; 7 bases match TRBD2. J gave up 3 bases and V 2 bases, and 3 bases lay outside the gene matches. Germline V gene data show CDR1 as MDHEN and CDR2 as SYDVKM. This CDR3 region has 14 residues. For the CDR3, the DNA is TGTGCCAGCAGTTTAGGGGGAGGGGAAGAGACCCAGTACTTC. Its protein is CASSLGGGEETQYF.